These 10 T cell receptor beta chains were all obtained from the same sample, sequenced in a study of shared clonotypes between healthy human individuals. Sequencing was performed with immunoSEQ multiplex PCR; in TCRdb, only in-frame clones are kept and a portion is missing. The data hold about 1 million clones, with about four fifths observed a single time. The sequenced sample consisted of memory CD4+ T cells from PBMCs. Specified subset: CD45RA-negative fraction. These receptors were taken from a young man in good health. Some clones in this sample may be carry-over from other donors' samples.

This chain uses TRBV5-8 with TRBJ2-7; D possibly corresponds to TRBD1 (5 bases). Germline V CDR1 and CDR2: SGHTS, YDEGEE. There are 13 residues in the CDR3. With 0 bases removed from V and 5 bases from J, the gap between germline ends came to 9 bases. The CDR3 sequence is CASSLGQGDEQYF. The CDR3 nucleotides read TGTGCCAGCAGCTTGGGGCAGGGTGACGAGCAGTACTTC.

The chain has TRBV5-1 and TRBJ2-6; D not resolved. Germline CDR1 is SGHRS and CDR2 is YFSETQ. V gave up 0 bases and J gave up 0 bases, with 10 bases separating them. This CDR3 is built from 17 residues. CDR3: CASSLGFSYSGANVLTF. Here the CDR3 DNA reads TGCGCCAGCAGCTTGGGGTTCAGCTACTCTGGGGCCAACGTCCTGACTTTC. Together with reference TRBV5-1 and TRBJ2-6, the CDR3 gives the full variable domain: KAGVTQTPRYLIKTRGQQVTLSCSPISGHRSVSWYQQTPGQGLQFLFEYFSETQRNKGNFPGRFSGRQFSNSRSEMNVSTLELGDSALYLCASSLGFSYSGANVLTFGAGSRLTVL.

The chain recombines TRBV7-2 with TRBJ2-2; D remains ambiguous. CDR3 size: 13 residues. CDR1 and CDR2 (germline): SGHTA, FQGNSA. The V and J ends lost 5 bases and 2 bases respectively, with 6 bases between them. The CDR3 DNA reads as TGTGCCAGCAGCCAACAAAACACCGGGGAGCTGTTTTTT. Translated, it gives CASSQQNTGELFF.

The chain recombines TRBV5-1 with TRBJ2-3; TRBD2 matches at 7 bases. This CDR3 contains 14 residues. CDR1 SGHRS and CDR2 YFSETQ come from the germline V gene. The V and J ends lost 4 bases and 4 bases, in that order; junction bases with no gene match: 6. CDR3 DNA sequence: TGCGCCAGCAGCCCGACGGGGGGAGCAGATACGCAGTATTTT. It yields the protein CASSPTGGADTQYF. Filled out from reference TRBV5-1 and TRBJ2-3, the complete variable domain reads KAGVTQTPRYLIKTRGQQVTLSCSPISGHRSVSWYQQTPGQGLQFLFEYFSETQRNKGNFPGRFSGRQFSNSRSEMNVSTLELGDSALYLCASSPTGGADTQYFGPGTRLTVL.

The chain carries TRBV20-1 and TRBJ2-5; no definite D call. V dropped 2 bases and J dropped 2 bases, with 3 bases sitting between them. Germline V CDR1 and CDR2: DFQATT, SNEGSKA (reference sequence). The CDR3 contains 11 residues. CDR3 in DNA: TGCAGTGCTAGACAACAAGAGACCCAGTACTTC. This translates into CSARQQETQYF.

This clone was counted once. This sequence joins TRBV11-2 and TRBJ2-5; TRBD1 agrees at 10 bases. The CDR3 covers 15 residues. Germline lookup yields CDR1 SGHAT and CDR2 FQNNGV. V lost 5 bases to trimming and J lost 0 bases; unmatched junction nucleotides: 3. CDR3 sequence (DNA): TGTGCCAGCAGCCGGACAGGGGGGGACCAAGAGACCCAGTACTTC. It specifies CASSRTGGDQETQYF.

The CDR3 nucleotides read TGTGCCAGCAGTCCTCCCTGGGGGATTAACTATGGCTACACCTTC. As protein: CASSPPWGINYGYTF. J is TRBJ1-2 and V is TRBV28, with a tentative D call TRBD1 (5 bases). This CDR3 spans 15 amino acids. Germline-derived CDR1 and CDR2 are MDHEN and SYDVKM. Trimming took off 5 bases at V and 1 base at J, with 14 bases between the two ends.

V is TRBV5-1 and J is TRBJ1-1, with TRBD1 matching 7 bases. Trimming at V came to 4 bases and at J to 1 base, leaving 4 bases not matched to a gene. CDR1 is SGHRS and CDR2 is YFSETQ in the germline V gene. This CDR3 is built from 14 residues. DNA for the CDR3: TGCGCCAGCAGCGCGGGGACAGCGAACACTGAAGCTTTCTTT. Its protein is CASSAGTANTEAFF.

The table lists this clone with a count of one. The chain recombines TRBV2 with TRBJ1-2; TRBD1 is a possible D gene (5 bases). CDR1 and CDR2 from the germline V gene are SNHLY and FYNNEI. Trimming cost V 8 bases and J 3 bases, with 13 bases left between them. The CDR3 covers 13 residues. CDR3 sequence: CASRAGWDYGYTF. CDR3 DNA: TGTGCCAGCCGGGCAGGGTGGGACTATGGCTACACCTTC.

The gene calls are TRBV19 and TRBJ2-2, with D hard to call. Germline V gives CDR1 LNHDA, CDR2 SQIVND (reference sequence). Trimming cost V 5 bases and J 1 base, with 11 bases left between them. The CDR3 loop spans 15 amino acids. CDR3 region: CASSGFPGNTGELFF. The CDR3 DNA sequence: TGTGCCAGTAGTGGTTTTCCAGGGAACACCGGGGAGCTGTTTTTT. Together with reference TRBV19 and TRBJ2-2, the CDR3 gives the full variable domain: DGGITQSPKYLFRKEGQNVTLSCEQNLNHDAMYWYRQDPGQGLRLIYYSQIVNDFQKGDIAEGYSVSREKKESFPLTVTSAQKNPTAFYLCASSGFPGNTGELFFGEGSRLTVL.